One and the same sample provided the 18 T cell receptor beta chains below, sequenced in a study of PD-L1 blockade in urothelial cancer. Assay used: immunoSEQ multiplex PCR; TCRdb lists only in-frame clones, some missing. The data contain about 84,000 clones, around 76% of them singletons. Sequencing used PBMCs, obtained around atezolizumab (anti-PD-L1) treatment. Receptors were obtained from a man in his 70s with urothelial cancer.

CDR3 amino acids: CASSPPDRPNQPQHF. The CDR3 coding sequence is TGTGCCAGCAGCCCGCCAGACAGGCCCAATCAGCCCCAGCATTTT. The chain recombines TRBV5-8 with TRBJ1-5; TRBD1 is a possible D gene (6 bases). The germline CDR1 and CDR2 sequences are SGHTS and YDEGEE. V lost 4 bases and J lost 3, with 14 bases in between. The CDR3 is made up of 15 amino acids.

In this sample, this clone turned up once. The chain joins TRBV6-1 to TRBJ2-7; perhaps TRBD1 as D (8 bases). The CDR3 has 14 amino acids. The germline V and J ends were trimmed by 10 bases and 4 bases, with 20 bases remaining between them. Germline assignment: CDR1 MNHNS and CDR2 SASEGT. CDR3 in DNA: TGTGCCACTTACACAGGGGGAGGGGGTTACGAGCAGTACTTC. It encodes CATYTGGGGYEQYF.

The chain couples TRBV27 to TRBJ1-1; 10 bases agree with TRBD1. This CDR3 spans 15 amino acids. The germline V gene has CDR1 MNHEY and CDR2 SMNVEV (reference sequence). Trimming at V came to 6 bases and at J to 2 bases, leaving 6 bases not matched to a gene. The CDR3 nucleotides are TGTGCCAGCAGAGGATCGACAGGGGGCAACACTGAAGCTTTCTTT. It yields the protein CASRGSTGGNTEAFF.

This chain connects TRBV6-6 to TRBJ1-1, with a tentative D call TRBD1 (5 bases). V lost 2 bases and J 3 bases, leaving 10 bases between the germline ends. The germline V gene has CDR1 MNHNY and CDR2 SVGAGI (reference sequence). The CDR3 is 14 residues long. The CDR3 protein is CASSYRQGDTEAFF. Written as DNA, the CDR3 is TGTGCCAGCAGTTACAGGCAGGGTGACACTGAAGCTTTCTTT.

This clone was counted a few times. This chain connects TRBV7-9 to TRBJ2-1, with 10 bases matching TRBD2. The CDR3 covers 15 residues. Per germline, CDR1 SEHNR and CDR2 FQNEAQ (reference sequence). J lost 6 bases, V lost 2 bases, and 4 bases had no gene match. CDR3 in DNA: TGTGCCAGCAGCTTAAGTAGCGGGGGGAGCAATGAGCAGTTCTTC. It yields the protein CASSLSSGGSNEQFF.

The chain joins TRBV10-2 to TRBJ2-5; 13 bases are a match to TRBD2. This CDR3 spans 17 amino acids. Germline trimming cut 0 bases from V and 4 bases from J; bases unmatched to any gene: 5. The germline V gene has CDR1 WSHSY and CDR2 SAAADI. The CDR3: CASSESKLAGGGETQYF. CDR3 DNA sequence: TGCGCCAGCAGTGAGTCTAAACTAGCGGGAGGGGGAGAGACCCAGTACTTC.

The rearrangement links TRBV19 to TRBJ2-7; 7 bases line up with TRBD1. The CDR3 runs to 15 residues. With V trimmed by 5 bases and J by 3 bases, 10 bases remained unmatched. The germline V gene has CDR1 LNHDA and CDR2 SQIVND (reference sequence). The CDR3 DNA reads TGTGCCAGTAGTCCCGGGACAGCAACATACTACGAGCAGTACTTC. Its translation is CASSPGTATYYEQYF.

The chain uses TRBV7-9 and TRBJ2-2, with TRBD2 matching over 15 bases. The trim removed 4 bases at V and 3 bases at J, leaving 3 bases unmatched. The CDR3 sequence is 17 residues long. The germline gives CDR1 SEHNR, CDR2 FQNEAQ (reference sequence). The CDR3 DNA reads TGTGCCAGCAGCTGGACTAGCGGGAGGGTAGACACCGGGGAGCTGTTTTTT. Its translation is CASSWTSGRVDTGELFF.

This clone was detected many times. This sequence joins TRBV19 and TRBJ1-2, with D possibly matching TRBD1 (6 bases). V lost 10 bases, J lost 0 bases, and 15 bases lay in between. This CDR3 has 14 residues. From germline, CDR1 is LNHDA and CDR2 SQIVND (reference sequence). The CDR3 protein is CATKRDTSNYGYTF. The CDR3 DNA sequence: TGTGCCACCAAACGGGACACCTCTAACTATGGCTACACCTTC.

The genes are TRBV4-2 and TRBJ1-4, with TRBD1 matching 7 bases. Trimming at V came to 4 bases and at J to 8 bases, leaving 13 bases not matched to a gene. Germline V CDR1 and CDR2: LGHNA, YNFKEQ. The CDR3 totals 16 residues. The CDR3 DNA follows: TGTGCCAGCAGCCCCAACTTTTGGGACAGCGAGGAAAAACTGTTTTTT. Amino acid sequence: CASSPNFWDSEEKLFF.

J is TRBJ2-5 and V is TRBV7-2; no firm D call. This CDR3 is built from 14 residues. Trimming cost V 3 bases and J 2 bases, with 10 bases left between them. In germline, CDR1 is SGHTA, CDR2 FQGNSA. Written as DNA, the CDR3 is TGTGCCAGCAGCTTCGGAGTCGCGCAAGAGACCCAGTACTTC. It translates to CASSFGVAQETQYF. The whole variable domain, filled in from reference TRBV7-2 and TRBJ2-5, reads GAGVSQSPSNKVTEKGKDVELRCDPISGHTALYWYRQSLGQGLEFLIYFQGNSAPDKSGLPSDRFSAERTGGSVSTLTIQRTQQEDSAVYLCASSFGVAQETQYFGPGTRLLVL.

V gene TRBV7-9 combines with J gene TRBJ2-3, with 9 bases matching TRBD2. Germline V gives CDR1 SEHNR, CDR2 FQNEAQ (reference sequence). The CDR3 is 13 residues long. With V trimmed by 5 bases and J by 9 bases, 6 bases remained unmatched. In DNA, the CDR3 is TGTGCCAGCAGCGCCGGACTAGCGAACACGCAGTATTTT. It encodes CASSAGLANTQYF.

As DNA, the CDR3 is TGTGCCAGCAGTCCCGGGACTAGCGGCACAGATACGCAGTATTTT. This gives the protein CASSPGTSGTDTQYF. The chain combines TRBV6-4 with TRBJ2-3, with TRBD2 matching over 10 bases. This CDR3 contains 15 residues. Losses at the gene ends were 5 bases for V and 1 base for J; bases not matched to a gene: 3. In germline, CDR1 is MRHNA, CDR2 SNTAGT.

The chain employs TRBV27 and TRBJ2-7; 7 positions agree with TRBD2. The CDR3 has 14 amino acids. The junction had 9 bases not matched to a gene; V was cut back by 10 bases and J by 0 bases. Germline assignment: CDR1 MNHEY and CDR2 SMNVEV (reference sequence). The CDR3 DNA reads as TGTGCCACCGCGATGGGCGGGAGCTCCTACGAGCAGTACTTC. Amino acids: CATAMGGSSYEQYF.

The V call is TRBV11-3, the J call TRBJ2-2; the match to TRBD1 covers 7 bases. V dropped 1 base and J dropped 7; count of bases not matched to a gene: 15. This CDR3 is built from 18 residues. The germline CDR1 and CDR2 sequences are SGHNT and YENEEA. The chain's CDR3 is CASSLAFRGRGSGGELFF. CDR3 bases: TGTGCCAGCAGCTTAGCCTTCCGGGGCAGGGGGAGTGGCGGGGAGCTGTTTTTT.

The chain combines TRBV5-5 with TRBJ2-2, with D hard to call. Deletions cut 5 bases from V and 7 bases from J, with 9 bases between. The CDR3 extends over 12 amino acids. Germline CDR1 and CDR2: SGHKS and YYEKEE (reference sequence). The CDR3 DNA is TGTGCCAGCAGTCCCACGGTCGGGGAGCTGTTTTTT. Amino acid sequence: CASSPTVGELFF.

This chain joins TRBV6-1 and TRBJ2-1; 12 nucleotides line up with TRBD2. In germline, CDR1 is MNHNS, CDR2 SASEGT. V shed 4 bases, J shed 6 bases, and the junction held 7 bases outside the gene matches. This CDR3 has 16 residues. CDR3: CASSGPGLAGPNEQFF. The CDR3 DNA is TGTGCCAGCAGTGGCCCCGGACTAGCGGGACCCAATGAGCAGTTCTTC.

This clone showed up just once. V usage is TRBV27 and J usage is TRBJ2-2, with D perhaps matching TRBD1 (7 bases). The CDR3 has 13 residues. Trimming took 6 bases from V and 6 from J, leaving 11 bases between them. From germline, CDR1 is MNHEY and CDR2 SMNVEV (reference sequence). CDR3 DNA: TGTGCCAGCAGCCAGGGGGGACCCGGGGAGCTGTTTTTT. It encodes CASSQGGPGELFF.